This T cell receptor (beta chain) appears in the sequencing data of a study of sequential checkpoint blockade in melanoma. Study overall: After both sequences, patients received maintenance nivolumab. About 90 pretreatment tumor DNA samples were TCRβ immunosequenced. Under 25 patients had matched tumor biopsies before treatment and at week 13 after nivolumab or ipilimumab alone.

The treatment: randomized to nivolumab then ipilimumab (arm A) or the reverse (arm B). Patients had received no earlier DNA-damaging chemotherapy. Using immunoSEQ multiplex PCR, the repertoire was profiled, and TCRdb retains in-frame clones only, with some absent. The table includes fewer than 3,500 clones, roughly 18% detected once. Germline V gene lookup returns CDR1 MNHGY and CDR2 SAAAGT. The V gene lost 1 base and the J gene lost 7 bases, with 13 bases spanning the gap. This CDR3 is built from 15 residues. This clone is medium-sized by share. This receptor was identified in a human donor with melanoma. J is TRBJ1-4 and V is TRBV6-8; D is undetermined. The sequencing used tumor tissue (inferred from file names), collected from a patient given nivolumab and ipilimumab in sequence. CDR3 sequence reads: CASSYLGGYTEKLFF. DNA of the CDR3: TGTGCCAGCAGTTACTTAGGAGGGTATACTGAAAAACTGTTTTTT.